This T cell receptor beta chain comes out of a study of cytomegalovirus exposure and HLA in healthy donors. Study results and caveats: The presence/absence work took it that sequencing depth was about the same across donors. In vitro experiments confirmed that a few CMV-associated chains were specific for CMV antigens. Immune exposure information comprised only CMV serostatus. Cytomegalovirus-associated status was assigned to 164 TCR beta chains.

CDR3 length equals 15 residues. CDR1 is SGHTA and CDR2 is FQGNSA in the germline V gene. The junction had 7 bases not matched to a gene; V was cut back by 5 bases and J by 2 bases. For this clone: Its target is not known.

The PCR was carried out with 60 Vbeta primers and 13 Jbeta primers. Profiling relied on immunoSEQ multiplex PCR, and the TCRdb table lists in-frame clones only, not all of them. The data hold over 120,000 clones, with approximately 80% observed a single time. This clonotype was sampled from a male donor in good health and CMV-seronegative. Source material: PBMCs. The chain is built from TRBV7-2 and TRBJ2-3; 7 bases agree with TRBD1. This CDR3 reads CASSTQRGPTDTQYF. CDR3 sequence (DNA): TGTGCCAGCAGCACTCAGAGGGGGCCCACAGATACGCAGTATTTT.